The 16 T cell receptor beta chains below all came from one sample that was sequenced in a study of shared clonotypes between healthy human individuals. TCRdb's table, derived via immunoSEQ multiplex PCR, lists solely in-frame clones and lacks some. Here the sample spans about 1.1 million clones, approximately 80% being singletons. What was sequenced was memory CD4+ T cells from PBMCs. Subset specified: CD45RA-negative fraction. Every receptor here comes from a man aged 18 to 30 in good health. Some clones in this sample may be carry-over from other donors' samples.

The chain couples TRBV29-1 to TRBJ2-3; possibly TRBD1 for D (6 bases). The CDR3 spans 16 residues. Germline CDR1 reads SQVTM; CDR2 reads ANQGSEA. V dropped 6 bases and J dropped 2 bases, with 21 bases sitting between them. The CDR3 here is CSVVFGGWGYTDTQYF. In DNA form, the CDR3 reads TGCAGCGTCGTATTTGGGGGCTGGGGATACACAGATACGCAGTATTTT.

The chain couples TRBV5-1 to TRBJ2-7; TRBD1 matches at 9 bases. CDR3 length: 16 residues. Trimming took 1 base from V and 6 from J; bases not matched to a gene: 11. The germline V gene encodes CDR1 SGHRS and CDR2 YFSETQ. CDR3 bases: TGCGCCAGCAGCTTGCCCGAGGGAGGGACAGGGATCGAGCAGTACTTC. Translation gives CASSLPEGGTGIEQYF. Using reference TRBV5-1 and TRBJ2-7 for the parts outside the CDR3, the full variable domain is KAGVTQTPRYLIKTRGQQVTLSCSPISGHRSVSWYQQTPGQGLQFLFEYFSETQRNKGNFPGRFSGRQFSNSRSEMNVSTLELGDSALYLCASSLPEGGTGIEQYFGPGTRLTVT.

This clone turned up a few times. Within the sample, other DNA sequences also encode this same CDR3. CDR3 sequence (DNA): TGTGCCAGCAGCTGGGGGGCGCAGCCCCAGCATTTT. This translates into CASSWGAQPQHF. This rearrangement joins TRBV5-8 to TRBJ1-5; the D gene is possibly TRBD1 (6 bases). V lost 3 bases, J lost 7 bases, and 8 bases lay in between. Germline loops: CDR1 SGHTS, CDR2 YDEGEE. The CDR3 is 12 residues long.

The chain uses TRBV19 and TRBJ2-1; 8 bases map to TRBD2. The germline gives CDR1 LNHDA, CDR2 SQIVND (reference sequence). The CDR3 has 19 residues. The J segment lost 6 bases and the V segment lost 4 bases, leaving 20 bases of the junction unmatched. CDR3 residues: CASSTLTGTRGTGPNEQFF. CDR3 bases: TGTGCCAGTAGTACCCTAACCGGGACTAGAGGGACGGGTCCCAATGAGCAGTTCTTC.

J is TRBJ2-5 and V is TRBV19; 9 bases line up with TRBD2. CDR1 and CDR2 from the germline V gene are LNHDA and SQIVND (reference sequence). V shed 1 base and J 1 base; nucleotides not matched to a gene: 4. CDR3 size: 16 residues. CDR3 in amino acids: CASSIAASGTQETQYF. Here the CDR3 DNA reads TGTGCCAGTAGTATAGCCGCTAGCGGGACCCAAGAGACCCAGTACTTC.

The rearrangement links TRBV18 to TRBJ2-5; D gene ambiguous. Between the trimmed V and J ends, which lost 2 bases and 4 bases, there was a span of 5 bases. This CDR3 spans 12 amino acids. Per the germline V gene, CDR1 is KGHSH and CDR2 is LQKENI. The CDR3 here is CASSPIRETQYF. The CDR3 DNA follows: TGTGCCAGCTCACCAATCAGAGAGACCCAGTACTTC.

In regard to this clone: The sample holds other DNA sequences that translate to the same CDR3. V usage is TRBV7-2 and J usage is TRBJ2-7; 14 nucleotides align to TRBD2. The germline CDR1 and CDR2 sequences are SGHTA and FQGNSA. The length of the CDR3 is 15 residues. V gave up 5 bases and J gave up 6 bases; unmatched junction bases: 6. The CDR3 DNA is TGTGCCAGCAGCCTTGGGACTAGCGGGAGTCGCGAGCAGTACTTC. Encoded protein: CASSLGTSGSREQYF. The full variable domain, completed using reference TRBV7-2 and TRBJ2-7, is GAGVSQSPSNKVTEKGKDVELRCDPISGHTALYWYRQSLGQGLEFLIYFQGNSAPDKSGLPSDRFSAERTGGSVSTLTIQRTQQEDSAVYLCASSLGTSGSREQYFGPGTRLTVT.

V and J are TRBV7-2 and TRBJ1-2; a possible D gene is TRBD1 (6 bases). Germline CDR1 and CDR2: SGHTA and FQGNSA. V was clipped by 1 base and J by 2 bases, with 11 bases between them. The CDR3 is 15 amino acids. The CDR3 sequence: CASSLVAGANYGYTF. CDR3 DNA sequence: TGTGCCAGCAGCTTAGTTGCAGGGGCGAACTATGGCTACACCTTC.

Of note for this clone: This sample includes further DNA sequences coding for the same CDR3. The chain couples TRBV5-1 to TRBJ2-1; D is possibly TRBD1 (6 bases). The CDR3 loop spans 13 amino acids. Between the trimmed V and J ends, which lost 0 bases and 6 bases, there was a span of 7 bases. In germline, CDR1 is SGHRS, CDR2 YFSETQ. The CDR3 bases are TGCGCCAGCAGCTTGGTAGGGGGCAATGAGCAGTTCTTC. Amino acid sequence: CASSLVGGNEQFF.

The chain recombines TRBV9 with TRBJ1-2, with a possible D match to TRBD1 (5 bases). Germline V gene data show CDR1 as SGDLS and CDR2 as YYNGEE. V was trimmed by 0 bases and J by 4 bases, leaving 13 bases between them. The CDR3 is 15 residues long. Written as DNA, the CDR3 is TGTGCCAGCAGCGTAGCTGGGTCAGGGCCCTATGGCTACACCTTC. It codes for CASSVAGSGPYGYTF.

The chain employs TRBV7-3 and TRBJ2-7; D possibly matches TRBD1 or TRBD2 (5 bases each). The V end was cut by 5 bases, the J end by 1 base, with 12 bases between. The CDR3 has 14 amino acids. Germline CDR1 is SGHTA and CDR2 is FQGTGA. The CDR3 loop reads CASSPGPPSYEQYF. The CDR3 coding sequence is TGTGCCAGCAGCCCGGGACCTCCTTCCTACGAGCAGTACTTC. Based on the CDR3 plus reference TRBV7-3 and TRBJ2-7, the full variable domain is GAGVSQTPSNKVTEKGKYVELRCDPISGHTALYWYRQSLGQGPEFLIYFQGTGAADDSGLPNDRFFAVRPEGSVSTLKIQRTERGDSAVYLCASSPGPPSYEQYFGPGTRLTVT.

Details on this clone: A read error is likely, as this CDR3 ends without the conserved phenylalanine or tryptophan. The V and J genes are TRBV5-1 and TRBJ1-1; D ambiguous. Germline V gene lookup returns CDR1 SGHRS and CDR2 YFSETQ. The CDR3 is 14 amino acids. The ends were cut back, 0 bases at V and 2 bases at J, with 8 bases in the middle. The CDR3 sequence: CASSLGAANTEAFL. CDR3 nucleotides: TGCGCCAGCAGCTTGGGGGCAGCAAACACTGAAGCTTTCCTT.

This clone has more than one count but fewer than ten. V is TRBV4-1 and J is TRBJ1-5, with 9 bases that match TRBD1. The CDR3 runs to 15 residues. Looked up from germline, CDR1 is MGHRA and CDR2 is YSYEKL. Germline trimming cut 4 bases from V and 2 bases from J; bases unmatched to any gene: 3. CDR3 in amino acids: CASSPDRGGNQPQHF. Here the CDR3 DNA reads TGCGCCAGCAGCCCGGACAGGGGAGGCAATCAGCCCCAGCATTTT.

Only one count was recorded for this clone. Here the CDR3 DNA reads TGCGCCAGCAGCCTCTGGACTAGCGGGAGCGATACGCAGTATTTT. Protein: CASSLWTSGSDTQYF. This sequence joins TRBV5-1 and TRBJ2-3; 13 bases agree with TRBD2. CDR1 SGHRS and CDR2 YFSETQ come from the germline V gene. The junction had 5 bases not matched to a gene; V was cut back by 4 bases and J by 6 bases. The CDR3 has 15 residues.

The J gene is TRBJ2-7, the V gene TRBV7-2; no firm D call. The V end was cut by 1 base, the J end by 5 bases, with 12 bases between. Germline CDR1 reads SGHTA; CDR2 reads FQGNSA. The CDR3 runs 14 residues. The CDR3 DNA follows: TGTGCCAGCAGCTTAGGGGGAATAGAGGACGAGCAGTACTTC. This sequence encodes CASSLGGIEDEQYF.

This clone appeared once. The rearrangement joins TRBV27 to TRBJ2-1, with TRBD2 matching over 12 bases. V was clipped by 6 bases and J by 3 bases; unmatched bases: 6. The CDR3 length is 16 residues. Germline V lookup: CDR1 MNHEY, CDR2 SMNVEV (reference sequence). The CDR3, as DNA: TGTGCCAGCAGCCCTGGACTAGCGGGGAACTACAATGAGCAGTTCTTC. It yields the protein CASSPGLAGNYNEQFF.